This T cell receptor (beta chain) was sequenced in a study of type 1 regulatory T cells. Study-level information: T-allo10 is a Tr1-enriched, alloantigen-specific CD4 T cell product made in vitro. Study observations and caveats: Compared with non-Tr1 cells, Tr1 cells showed a narrower TCR repertoire.

In TCRdb, the reads were re-called with MiXCR into one record per CDR3 protein. Of roughly 60,000 distinct CDR3 sequences in the sample, 62% were seen once. The CDR3 consists of 16 residues. V lost 4 bases and J lost 6; bases outside the gene matches: 9. From germline, CDR1 is MGHRA and CDR2 YSYEKL. This clonotype turned up a few times. Its antigen is not identified. The chain uses TRBV4-1 and TRBJ2-1, with 10 positions matching TRBD2. Sequenced: cultured non-Tr1 T cells, either the whole culture or a sorted T cell fraction (not recorded which). The origin of this receptor is a human donor in good health. CDR3 DNA sequence: TGCGCCAGCAGCCCCATTAGAGCGGGGGGGACCAATGAGCAGTTCTTC. It yields the protein CASSPIRAGGTNEQFF.